The clone carrying this TCR beta chain appeared many times. Its antigen is undetermined. The data were taken from a study of breast tumors, draining lymph nodes, adjacent tissues. Study results and limitations: Luminal-like breast cancer showed significantly higher tumor–nontumor repertoire similarity than basal-like. The lymph node origin of tumor T cells was framed as consistent with a hypothesis, not demonstrated. Compared with lymph nodes, tumors were less diverse; compared with nontumor tissue, more.

Samples came from axillary lymph nodes draining the breast cancer. TCRdb re-called the multiplex PCR reads through MiXCR, storing one row per CDR3 protein. This table holds 120,000 or so distinct CDR3 sequences, 20% found once. V shed 4 bases and J shed 2 bases, with 20 bases lying between them. Per germline, CDR1 LNHDA and CDR2 SQIVND (reference sequence). The CDR3 has 17 amino acids. Sequencing used axillary lymph node tissue. This chain links TRBV19 with TRBJ1-2; D is unresolved. This receptor was identified in a female donor with breast cancer. Some clones in this sample may be carry-over from other donors' samples. Here the CDR3 reads CASSNGRVPGENYGYTF. The CDR3 DNA is TGTGCCAGTAGTAACGGCCGGGTGCCTGGGGAAAACTATGGCTACACCTTC. Full variable domain (missing parts from reference TRBV19 and TRBJ1-2): DGGITQSPKYLFRKEGQNVTLSCEQNLNHDAMYWYRQDPGQGLRLIYYSQIVNDFQKGDIAEGYSVSREKKESFPLTVTSAQKNPTAFYLCASSNGRVPGENYGYTFGSGTRLTVV.